This T cell receptor beta chain was obtained from a study of T cells after yellow fever vaccination. Turning to the study itself: Preparation used SMART-Seq v4 Ultra Low Input for the low-cell-number fractions. Overall study findings and caveats: Once the booster was given, most primary-vaccination clones reappeared, at approximately 97% for CD4 and roughly 91% for CD8. FACS-sorted repertoires might harbor abundant contaminating clonotypes from the bulk population.

The V end was cut by 0 bases, the J end by 3 bases, with 15 bases between. CDR1 MNHEY and CDR2 SVGAGI come from the germline V gene. The CDR3 is 16 residues long. Comments on this clonotype: The antigen is unknown.

Template switching by 5'RACE produced TCR cDNA, adding a universal primer site and UMIs. One entry per CDR3 protein, called by TCRdb with MiXCR from the 5' RACE reads. The sample shows fewer than 350,000 distinct CDR3 sequences, roughly 8.7% of them seen only once. Sequencing was performed on PBMCs, taken on the day of the first yellow fever vaccination. The chain recombines TRBV6-5 with TRBJ2-7; no reliable D call. The receptor was isolated from a man between 18 and 35 years old who received the YFV17D yellow fever vaccine. Here the CDR3 DNA reads TGTGCCAGCAGTTACTCAGCGTCGACGGCCCTCTACGAGCAGTACTTC. Protein sequence: CASSYSASTALYEQYF.